The 4 T cell receptor beta chains given below trace back to one sample, sequenced in a study of blood T cell repertoires in COVID-19 (dated by TCRdb to between 2020 and 2021). Library preparation employed the immunoSEQ multiplex PCR assay. TCRdb's version of the immuneACCESS table is confined to in-frame rearrangements and falls short of the full clone set. An unresolved V gene accounts for under half of the shortfall where checked; the remainder is of unknown origin. The sample contains 200,000 to 250,000 clones, approximately 85% of them found a single time. The ten largest clonotypes hold 9.1% of the sample. Sequences were obtained from PBMCs or T cells enriched from blood (not recorded which). The source is a woman aged 45-65 years with acute COVID-19.

This clone was seen a few times. The rearrangement uses TRBV10-3 and TRBJ1-2; TRBD1 aligns across 12 bases. V lost 10 bases and J lost 6; bases outside the gene matches: 6. The CDR3 runs 13 residues. The germline V gene has CDR1 ENHRY and CDR2 SYGVKD. CDR3 region: CASGDRGHHGYTF. The CDR3, as DNA: TGTGCCAGCGGGGACAGGGGGCATCATGGCTACACCTTC.

This clone was counted between two and nine times. The genes are TRBV10-2 and TRBJ1-1, with TRBD1 matching over 8 bases. The CDR3 length is 13 residues. Trimming cost V 8 bases and J 7 bases; bases outside gene matches: 9. Germline loops: CDR1 WSHSY, CDR2 SAAADI. Here the CDR3 DNA reads TGCGCCAGCCTTTGGACAGGGCGGGGTGAAGCTTTCTTT. Translation gives CASLWTGRGEAFF.

The chain is built from TRBV14 and TRBJ2-2, with TRBD1 matching 7 bases. CDR3 length equals 16 residues. The J segment lost 3 bases and the V segment lost 2 bases, leaving 6 bases of the junction unmatched. CDR1 and CDR2 from the germline V gene are SGHDN and FVKESK. The CDR3 sequence: CASSQTRGRYTGELFF. The CDR3 nucleotides are TGTGCCAGCAGCCAAACCAGGGGGAGATACACCGGGGAGCTGTTTTTT. The full variable domain, completed using reference TRBV14 and TRBJ2-2, is EAGVTQFPSHSVIEKGQTVTLRCDPISGHDNLYWYRRVMGKEIKFLLHFVKESKQDESGMPNNRFLAERTGGTYSTLKVQPAELEDSGVYFCASSQTRGRYTGELFFGEGSRLTVL.

The chain has TRBV10-3 and TRBJ2-1; 10 bases align to TRBD2. The germline V gene encodes CDR1 ENHRY and CDR2 SYGVKD. There are 15 residues in the CDR3. The V segment lost 5 bases and the J segment 6 bases; nucleotides outside the gene matches: 7. CDR3 in amino acids: CAISSSSGGPNEQFF. CDR3 DNA sequence: TGTGCCATCAGTTCGTCTAGCGGGGGCCCCAATGAGCAGTTCTTC.